The 14 T cell receptor beta chains below come from one sample, sequenced in a study of cytomegalovirus exposure and HLA in healthy donors. This PCR relied on a set of 60 Vbeta primers and 13 Jbeta primers. Generated by immunoSEQ multiplex PCR, the TCRdb table keeps only in-frame clones and is missing some. In the table there are approximately 130,000 clones, around 77% of which are singletons. Sequencing was performed on PBMCs. The receptors here all came from a man aged 45 to 65 in good health and CMV-seronegative.

This clone appeared once. The chain links TRBV9 to TRBJ2-7; 7 bases line up with TRBD1. The V and J ends lost 4 bases and 6 bases, in that order; junction bases with no gene match: 7. The V gene's germline CDR1 is SGDLS and CDR2 YYNGEE. This CDR3 has 13 amino acids. CDR3: CASSPTDRVEQYF. CDR3 DNA sequence: TGTGCCAGCAGCCCCACCGACAGGGTCGAGCAGTACTTC.

The V gene is TRBV5-1, the J gene TRBJ2-2, with D possibly being TRBD1 (6 bases). Germline CDR1 and CDR2: SGHRS and YFSETQ. The CDR3 loop spans 14 amino acids. V lost 9 bases to trimming and J lost 2 bases, with 14 bases between them. CDR3 coding DNA: TGCGCCACCAGAACAGGGTTTAACACCGGGGAGCTGTTTTTT. Its protein is CATRTGFNTGELFF.

This clone was observed once. This chain joins TRBV7-9 and TRBJ2-7; 7 nucleotides match TRBD1. V dropped 4 bases and J dropped 4; count of bases not matched to a gene: 4. The germline gives CDR1 SEHNR, CDR2 FQNEAQ (reference sequence). CDR3 size: 13 residues. CDR3 in amino acids: CASSSTGNYEQYF. CDR3 sequence (DNA): TGTGCCAGCAGCTCGACAGGGAATTACGAGCAGTACTTC.

The chain recombines TRBV29-1 with TRBJ2-3; 8 bases agree with TRBD1. Germline V gene data show CDR1 as SQVTM and CDR2 as ANQGSEA. The junction had 16 bases not matched to a gene; V was cut back by 3 bases and J by 5 bases. This CDR3 is 17 amino acids long. CDR3 nucleotides: TGCAGCGTTGAGTTCTCAGGACAGGGTGGGAGTCAAGATACGCAGTATTTT. Protein product: CSVEFSGQGGSQDTQYF.

The chain combines TRBV28 with TRBJ2-2, with D tentatively TRBD1 (5 bases). The CDR3 spans 15 residues. Germline CDR1 MDHEN, CDR2 SYDVKM. V dropped 2 bases and J dropped 7 bases, with 14 bases sitting between them. CDR3 bases: TGTGCCAGCAGTTTAAAGGGCAGGGTAAACGGGGAGCTGTTTTTT. Translated, it gives CASSLKGRVNGELFF. The whole variable domain, remainder taken from reference TRBV28 and TRBJ2-2, is DVKVTQSSRYLVKRTGEKVFLECVQDMDHENMFWYRQDPGLGLRLIYFSYDVKMKEKGDIPEGYSVSREKKERFSLILESASTNQTSMYLCASSLKGRVNGELFFGEGSRLTVL.

The chain recombines TRBV7-8 with TRBJ2-2, with TRBD2 identical over 13 bases. Germline assignment: CDR1 SGHVS and CDR2 FQNEAQ. CDR3 length: 16 residues. The junction had 5 bases not matched to a gene; V was cut back by 6 bases and J by 4 bases. The CDR3 loop reads CASSWTSGSGTGELFF. The CDR3 nucleotides are TGTGCCAGCAGTTGGACTAGCGGGAGTGGCACCGGGGAGCTGTTTTTT.

The chain employs TRBV5-1 and TRBJ2-1; maybe TRBD2 (5 bases). This CDR3 is built from 15 residues. Deletions cut 2 bases from V and 4 bases from J, with 13 bases between. Germline CDR1 SGHRS, CDR2 YFSETQ. The CDR3 spells CASSFGRETYNEQFF. The CDR3 bases are TGCGCCAGCAGCTTTGGCCGGGAAACTTACAATGAGCAGTTCTTC. Filled out from reference TRBV5-1 and TRBJ2-1, the complete variable domain reads KAGVTQTPRYLIKTRGQQVTLSCSPISGHRSVSWYQQTPGQGLQFLFEYFSETQRNKGNFPGRFSGRQFSNSRSEMNVSTLELGDSALYLCASSFGRETYNEQFFGPGTRLTVL.

The genes are TRBV6-4 and TRBJ1-5, with a tentative D call TRBD1 (5 bases). The CDR3 contains 16 residues. Trimming took 1 base from V and 0 from J, leaving 10 bases between them. Looked up from germline, CDR1 is MRHNA and CDR2 is SNTAGT. The CDR3 loop is CASSDWTKYSNQPQHF. The CDR3 DNA is TGTGCCAGCAGTGACTGGACAAAGTATAGCAATCAGCCCCAGCATTTT.

The chain uses TRBV2 and TRBJ1-2; the D gene is possibly TRBD1 (5 bases). V was clipped by 8 bases and J by 2 bases, with 12 bases between them. CDR3 size: 13 residues. Germline V gene lookup returns CDR1 SNHLY and CDR2 FYNNEI. The CDR3 reads CASGGTGNYGYTF. The CDR3 DNA sequence: TGTGCCAGCGGGGGGACGGGAAACTATGGCTACACCTTC.

The CDR3 region has the DNA TGTGCCAGCAGCTTAGGAAGCGGGACAGGGCAAGAGACCCAGTACTTC. It is translated as CASSLGSGTGQETQYF. The chain combines TRBV7-6 with TRBJ2-5; 9 bases line up with TRBD1. The CDR3 runs 16 residues. J was trimmed by 2 bases and V by 1 base; bases with no gene match: 5. In germline, CDR1 is SGHVS, CDR2 FNYEAQ.

This clone was recorded a few times. The chain has TRBV30 and TRBJ1-5; D is perhaps TRBD1 (6 bases). Germline V gene sequence: CDR1 GTSNPN, CDR2 SVGIG (reference sequence). The CDR3 spans 14 residues. Trimming pared 4 bases from V and 6 bases from J, leaving 16 bases between. The CDR3 sequence is CAWTRDKGGQPQHF. Here the CDR3 DNA reads TGTGCCTGGACCCGGGACAAAGGGGGTCAGCCCCAGCATTTT.

The chain has TRBV5-4 and TRBJ2-3; TRBD2 aligns across 8 bases. Germline CDR1 and CDR2: SGHNT and YYREEE (reference sequence). This CDR3 contains 15 residues. V was pared by 0 bases and J by 7 bases, with 7 bases of the junction left unmatched. CDR3 sequence: CASSLAGGSRNTQYF. In DNA form, the CDR3 reads TGTGCCAGCAGCTTGGCGGGAGGGTCAAGGAATACGCAGTATTTT.

This chain joins TRBV5-1 and TRBJ1-3, with D perhaps TRBD1 (6 bases). The germline V gene encodes CDR1 SGHRS and CDR2 YFSETQ. The CDR3 has 17 residues. V was clipped by 0 bases and J by 1 base, with 14 bases between them. This CDR3 reads CASSLEGRGFSGNTIYF. The CDR3, as DNA: TGCGCCAGCAGCTTGGAGGGCAGGGGATTTTCTGGAAACACCATATATTTT.

This clone occurred a few times. The chain recombines TRBV19 with TRBJ2-3; 13 nucleotides match TRBD2. CDR1 LNHDA and CDR2 SQIVND come from the germline V gene (reference sequence). The CDR3 runs 16 residues. Trimming took 5 bases from V and 6 from J; bases not matched to a gene: 8. CDR3 nucleotide sequence: TGTGCCAGTAGTCCGCGGACTAGCGGGAGAGGTGATACGCAGTATTTT. Protein: CASSPRTSGRGDTQYF.